The T cell receptor (beta chain) described here comes from a study of tumor and adjacent non-tumor tissue in lung cancer (dated by TCRdb to between 2018 and 2020). Context from the whole study: The cohort included approximately 13 adenocarcinoma, a couple of squamous cell carcinoma and 1 small cell lung cancer patients. Ages among the 15 or so patients ranged from roughly 30 to 85 years, there were around ten men and 5 women, and disease was at TNM stage I to III. In total, sequencing yielded 125,075,908 productive TCRbeta reads, which works out to an average of about 4.2 million reads per sample. Bulk TCRbeta repertoires were compared between lung tumor tissue and matched distant non-tumor lung tissue obtained from 15 or so lung cancer patients. TCRbeta CDR3 sequencing was performed on under 35 paired specimens, with one tumor sample and one normal lung sample collected per patient.

Paper-wide results and their limitations: TCR diversity (inverse Simpson) was significantly higher in tumor than in normal lung tissue (431.37 vs 166.20, P = 0.0075, Mann-Whitney U test). A significantly larger cumulative share of the repertoire was made up by the top 100 clones in normal lung than in tumor tissue. The sequencing platform is not named in the methods, and unique molecular identifiers are not mentioned. With only about 16 patients in the cohort, the authors noted that larger samples and more detailed clinical data are needed. Younger patients had significantly higher TCR diversity, and higher tumor TCR diversity was associated with shorter overall and disease-free survival. Peripheral blood was not sequenced, so blood TCRbeta repertoires were not examined in the lung cancer patients of the study.

As regards this clonotype: What antigen it recognizes has not been identified. The junction differs from germline at one of its ends, possibly a read error.

RNA was extracted from bulk unsorted tissue and checked for quality with a NanoDrop ND-1000 and an Agilent 2100. For the normal lung samples, distant non-tumor tissue was collected more than 3 cm away from the tumor edge. Donors were newly diagnosed lung cancer patients admitted for thoracic surgery in China between August and November 2014, without prior chemotherapy. Anyone who had undergone radiotherapy or chemotherapy before, or who had another cancer at the same time, was left out of the study. Pieces of surgical tissue measuring about 1-2.1 cm3 were kept in RNAlater solution and held at -80 degrees C until needed. Sequences LGHNA (CDR1) and YNFKEQ (CDR2) are obtained from the germline V gene. The CDR3 runs 15 amino acids, cysteine and phenylalanine included. The only DNA kept is the CDR3, 45 bases in frame from the first base. Library prep was done by multiplex PCR. The instrument was an Illumina HiSeq 2500. TCRbeta libraries were built by three rounds of nested PCR using primers (Table S4), following protocols modified from ARM-PCR. Before sequencing, PCR products of 200-500 bp were cut from the gel and purified using the QIAquick gel extraction kit. Per the source publication's procedure: Reads were cleaned using Trimmomatic, were merged into complete CDR3 sequences using FLASH, and were assigned to V(D)J germline segments using MiTCR. Clonal diversity was computed as the inverse Simpson's index with VDJtools. In-frame sequences lacking a premature stop codon were counted as productive reads. Using fastp at Q25 and MiXCR, TCRdb reprocessed the public reads and kept productive beta chains. CDR3 protein duplicates are merged, each entry listing the most common genes and DNA. TCRdb's processing, not the authors' own work, is the source of the V and J calls. The sample table contains over 80,000 distinct CDR3 sequences; only one count was recorded for around 80% of them. The ten largest make up 21% of the sample.

Sequencing input: distant non-tumor lung tissue. This TCR was recovered from a woman aged 50 to 60 with non-small cell lung cancer. This chain joins TRBV4-2 to TRBJ2-7; a weak D assignment points to TRBD2 (5 bases agree). The DNA reads TGTGCCAGCAGCGTGGACTCCGGTAACGCCTACGGGCAGTACTTC. Its amino acids are CASSVDSGNAYGQYF.